Detailed here is one T cell receptor beta chain. These data belong to a study of radiotherapy plus CTLA-4 blockade in lung cancer. Germline V gene lookup returns CDR1 MNHNY and CDR2 SVGAGI (reference sequence). V was trimmed by 0 bases and J by 1 base, leaving 6 bases between them. This CDR3 is built from 15 residues. The repertoire was sequenced with immunoSEQ multiplex PCR; TCRdb's copy has only in-frame clones and lacks some. The sample gives 80,000 to 95,000 clones, approximately 78% of which show up once; around 25% is in the top ten. The sequence came from a human donor with non-small cell lung cancer that progressed on radiotherapy plus ipilimumab. V and J are TRBV6-6 and TRBJ2-2; D gene unclear. The specimen comprised peripheral blood, sampled from a patient treated with radiotherapy plus ipilimumab. CDR3 residues: CASSYSRLNTGELFF. The DNA for the CDR3 is TGTGCCAGCAGTTACTCGAGACTGAACACCGGGGAGCTGTTTTTT.